The clone carrying this T cell receptor beta chain came up once. What it binds is not known. This entry belongs to a study of T cell repertoires in aging, cancer and after chemotherapy. Whole-study context: Pre- and post-chemotherapy samples were paired from chronic lymphocytic leukemia patients treated with fludarabine- or bendamustine-based regimens. The whole study produced a dataset of roughly 8.6 million TCR reads. Findings and caveats of the study: In hematological cancer patients, infiltrated lymphoid organs may have impaired thymic emigration or peripheral T cell expansion. Across the chemotherapy interval, each cancer cohort showed higher median generation probability, suggesting thymic rebound.

The CDR3 contains 15 residues. In germline, CDR1 is DFQATT, CDR2 SNEGSKA (reference sequence). The V gene end was trimmed by 3 bases and the J gene end by 0 bases; junction bases not matched to a gene: 4. Multiplex touch-down PCR with TRB-A/B primers amplified rearranged V-D-J TRB sequences. MiXCR, applied by TCRdb to the multiplex PCR reads, yields one record per CDR3 protein. The repertoire consists of roughly 2,500 distinct CDR3 sequences, with roughly 22% occurring once and the leading ten covering approximately 25%. TCR beta rearrangements were amplified from peripheral blood genomic DNA. This chain connects TRBV20-1 to TRBJ2-7; 11 bases line up with TRBD2. This receptor was taken from a human donor with a blood cancer. The sample comprised blood. The DNA of the CDR3 is TGCAGTGCTAGCCCCGGGACTAGCGGCTCCTACGAGCAGTACGTC. Translating gives CSASPGTSGSYEQYV.